Described below is a single TCR beta chain sequence and its context. The sample belongs to a study of beta chain features in type 1 diabetes. The V end lost 1 base, the J end lost 0 bases, and 9 bases lay between the germline ends. Germline V gene sequence: CDR1 SGHVS, CDR2 FQNEAQ. CDR3 length equals 15 residues. All of the isolated RNA was reverse transcribed, so expressed TCRB transcripts were sequenced. Here immunoSEQ multiplex PCR was the method, and the copy in TCRdb shows in-frame clones only, minus some. This sample has 80,000 to 90,000 clones, with under 35% found just once. This chain links TRBV7-8 with TRBJ1-2; D ambiguous. This receptor was identified in a woman aged 18-29 years in good health. Sequencing input: stem cell memory CD4+ T cells from blood. CDR3 protein: CASSLVQSTNYGYTF. The CDR3 bases are TGTGCCAGCAGCTTAGTACAGAGCACTAACTATGGCTACACCTTC.